The sequence of this T cell receptor beta chain was determined in a study of CD8 T cells in Susac syndrome. This CDR3 contains 15 residues. Germline V gene data show CDR1 as SGDLS and CDR2 as YYNGEE. V dropped 3 bases and J dropped 3 bases, with 12 bases sitting between them. An amount of RNA that ranged from roughly 0.45 to 1 ug was reverse transcribed with random hexamers. From the immunoSEQ multiplex PCR reads, TCRdb called clonotypes with MiXCR, one entry per CDR3 protein. The table includes 150,000 to 200,000 distinct CDR3 sequences, approximately 96% detected once. The chain recombines TRBV9 with TRBJ2-2, with D possibly being TRBD1 or TRBD2 (5 bases each). The TCR sequence derives from a human donor with multiple sclerosis. Specimen: CD4+ T cells from PBMCs. CDR3 in amino acids: CASSGRDEYTGELFF. In DNA, the CDR3 is TGTGCCAGCAGCGGCCGGGACGAGTACACCGGGGAGCTGTTTTTT.